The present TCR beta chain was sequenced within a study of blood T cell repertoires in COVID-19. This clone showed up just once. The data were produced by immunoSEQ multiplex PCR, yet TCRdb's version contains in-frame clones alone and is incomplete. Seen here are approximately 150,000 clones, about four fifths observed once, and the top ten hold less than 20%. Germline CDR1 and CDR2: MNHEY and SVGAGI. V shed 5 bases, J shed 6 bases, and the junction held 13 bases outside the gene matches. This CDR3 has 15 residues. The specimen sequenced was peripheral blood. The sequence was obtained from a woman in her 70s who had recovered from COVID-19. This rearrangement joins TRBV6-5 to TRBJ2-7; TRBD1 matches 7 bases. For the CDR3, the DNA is TGTGCCAGCAGTACCCGGACAGGTAGGATCTCCGAGCAGTACTTC. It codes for CASSTRTGRISEQYF.